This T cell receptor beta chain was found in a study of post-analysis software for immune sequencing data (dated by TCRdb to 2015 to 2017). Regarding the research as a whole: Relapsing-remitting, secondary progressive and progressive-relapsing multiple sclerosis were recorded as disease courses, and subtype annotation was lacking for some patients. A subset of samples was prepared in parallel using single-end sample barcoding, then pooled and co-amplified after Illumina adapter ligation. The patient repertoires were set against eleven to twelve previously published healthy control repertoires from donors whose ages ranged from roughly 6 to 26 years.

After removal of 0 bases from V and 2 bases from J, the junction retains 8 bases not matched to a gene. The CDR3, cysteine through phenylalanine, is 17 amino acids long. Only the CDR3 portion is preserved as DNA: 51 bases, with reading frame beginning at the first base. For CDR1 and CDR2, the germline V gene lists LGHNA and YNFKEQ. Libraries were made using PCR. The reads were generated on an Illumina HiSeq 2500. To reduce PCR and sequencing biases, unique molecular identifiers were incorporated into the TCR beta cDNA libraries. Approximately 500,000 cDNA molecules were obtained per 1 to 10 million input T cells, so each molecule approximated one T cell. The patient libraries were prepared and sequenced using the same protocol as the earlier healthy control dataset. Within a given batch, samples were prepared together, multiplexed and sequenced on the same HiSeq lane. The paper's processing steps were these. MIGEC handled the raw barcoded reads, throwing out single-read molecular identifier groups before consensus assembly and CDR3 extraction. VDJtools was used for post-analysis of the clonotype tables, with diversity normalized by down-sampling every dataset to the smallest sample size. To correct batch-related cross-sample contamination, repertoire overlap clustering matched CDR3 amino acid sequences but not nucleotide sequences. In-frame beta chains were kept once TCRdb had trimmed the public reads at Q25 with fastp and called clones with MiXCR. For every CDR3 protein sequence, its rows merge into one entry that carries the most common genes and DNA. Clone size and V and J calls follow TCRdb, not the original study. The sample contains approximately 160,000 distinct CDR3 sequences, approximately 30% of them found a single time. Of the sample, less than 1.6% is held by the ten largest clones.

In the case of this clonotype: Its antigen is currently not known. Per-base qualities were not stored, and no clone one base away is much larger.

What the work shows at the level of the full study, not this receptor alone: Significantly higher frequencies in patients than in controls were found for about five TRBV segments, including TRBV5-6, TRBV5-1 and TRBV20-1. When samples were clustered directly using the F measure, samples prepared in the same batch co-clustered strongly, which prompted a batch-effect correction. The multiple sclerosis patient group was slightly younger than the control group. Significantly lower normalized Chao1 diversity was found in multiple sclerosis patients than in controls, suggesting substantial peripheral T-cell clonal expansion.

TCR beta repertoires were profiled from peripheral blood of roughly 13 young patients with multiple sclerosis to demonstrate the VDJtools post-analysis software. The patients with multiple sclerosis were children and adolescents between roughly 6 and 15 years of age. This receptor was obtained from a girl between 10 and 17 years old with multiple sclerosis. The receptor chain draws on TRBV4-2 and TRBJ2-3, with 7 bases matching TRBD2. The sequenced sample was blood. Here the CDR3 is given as CASSQEPRRENTDTQYF. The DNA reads TGTGCCAGCAGCCAAGAACCTCGGCGGGAGAACACAGATACGCAGTATTTT.